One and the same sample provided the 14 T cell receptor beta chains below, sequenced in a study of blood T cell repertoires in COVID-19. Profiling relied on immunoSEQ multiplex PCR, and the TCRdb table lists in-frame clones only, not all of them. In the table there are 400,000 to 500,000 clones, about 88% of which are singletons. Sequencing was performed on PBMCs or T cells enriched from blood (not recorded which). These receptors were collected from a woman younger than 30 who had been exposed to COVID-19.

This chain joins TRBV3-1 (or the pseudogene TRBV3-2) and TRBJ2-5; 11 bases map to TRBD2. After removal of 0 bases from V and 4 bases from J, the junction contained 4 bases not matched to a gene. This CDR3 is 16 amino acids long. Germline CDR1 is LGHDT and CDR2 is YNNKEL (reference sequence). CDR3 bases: TGTGCCAGCAGCCAAGATAGCGGGAGGGCTCGAGAGACCCAGTACTTC. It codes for CASSQDSGRARETQYF.

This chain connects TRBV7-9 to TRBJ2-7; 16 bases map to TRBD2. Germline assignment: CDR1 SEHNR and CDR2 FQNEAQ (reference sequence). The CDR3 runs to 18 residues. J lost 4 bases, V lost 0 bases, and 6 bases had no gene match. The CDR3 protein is CASSLAPGLAGGRYEQYF. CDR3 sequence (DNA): TGTGCCAGCAGCTTAGCCCCGGGACTAGCGGGGGGGAGGTACGAGCAGTACTTC.

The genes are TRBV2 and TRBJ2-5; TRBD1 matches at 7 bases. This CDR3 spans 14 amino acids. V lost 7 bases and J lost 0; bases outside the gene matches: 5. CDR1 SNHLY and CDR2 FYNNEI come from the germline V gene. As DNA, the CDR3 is TGTGCCAGCATTGGGACAGAGTACCAAGAGACCCAGTACTTC. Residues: CASIGTEYQETQYF.

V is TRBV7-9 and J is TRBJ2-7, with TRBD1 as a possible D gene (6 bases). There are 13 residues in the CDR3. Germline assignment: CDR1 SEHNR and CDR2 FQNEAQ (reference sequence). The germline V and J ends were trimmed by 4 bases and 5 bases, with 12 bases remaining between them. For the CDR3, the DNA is TGTGCCAGCAGCTCGAGACAGGCCCACGAGCAGTACTTC. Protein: CASSSRQAHEQYF.

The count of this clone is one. As DNA, the CDR3 is TGCGCCAGCAGCGCGGGGACTAGCGGGGGCTCCACAGATACGCAGTATTTT. Translating gives CASSAGTSGGSTDTQYF. This sequence joins TRBV4-3 and TRBJ2-3; 14 bases map to TRBD2. The CDR3 runs to 17 residues. Trimming cost V 5 bases and J 2 bases; bases outside gene matches: 6. Germline values: CDR1 LGHNA, CDR2 YSLEER.

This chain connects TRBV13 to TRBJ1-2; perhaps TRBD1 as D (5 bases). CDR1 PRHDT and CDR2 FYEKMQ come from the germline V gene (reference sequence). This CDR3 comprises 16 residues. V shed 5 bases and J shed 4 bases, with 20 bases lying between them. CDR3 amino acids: CASSGGDVSPFYGYTF. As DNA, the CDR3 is TGTGCCAGCAGCGGGGGGGACGTTTCACCCTTCTATGGCTACACCTTC.

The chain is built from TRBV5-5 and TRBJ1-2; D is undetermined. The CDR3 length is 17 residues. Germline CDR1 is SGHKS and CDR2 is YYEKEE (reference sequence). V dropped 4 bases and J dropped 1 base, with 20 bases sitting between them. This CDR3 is CASSPVLNPVLNYGYTF. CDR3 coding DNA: TGTGCCAGCAGCCCTGTCTTAAACCCGGTACTTAACTATGGCTACACCTTC.

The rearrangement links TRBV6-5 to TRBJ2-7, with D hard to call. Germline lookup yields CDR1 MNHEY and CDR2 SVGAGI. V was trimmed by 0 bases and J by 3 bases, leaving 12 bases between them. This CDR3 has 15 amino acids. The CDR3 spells CASSYSSADNYEQYF. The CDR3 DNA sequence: TGTGCCAGCAGTTACTCGTCAGCAGACAACTACGAGCAGTACTTC.

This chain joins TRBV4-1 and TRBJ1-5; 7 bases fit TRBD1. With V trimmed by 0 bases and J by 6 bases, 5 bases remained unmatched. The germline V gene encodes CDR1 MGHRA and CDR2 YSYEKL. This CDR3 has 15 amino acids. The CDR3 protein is CASSQEYRGSQPQHF. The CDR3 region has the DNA TGCGCCAGCAGCCAAGAATACAGGGGATCTCAGCCCCAGCATTTT.

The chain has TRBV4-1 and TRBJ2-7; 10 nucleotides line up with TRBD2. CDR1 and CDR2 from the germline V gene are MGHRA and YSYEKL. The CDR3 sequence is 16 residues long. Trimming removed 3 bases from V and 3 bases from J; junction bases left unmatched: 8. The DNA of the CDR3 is TGCGCCAGCAGCCAGGTTTTTCGGACTAGCGGCTACGAGCAGTACTTC. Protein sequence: CASSQVFRTSGYEQYF.

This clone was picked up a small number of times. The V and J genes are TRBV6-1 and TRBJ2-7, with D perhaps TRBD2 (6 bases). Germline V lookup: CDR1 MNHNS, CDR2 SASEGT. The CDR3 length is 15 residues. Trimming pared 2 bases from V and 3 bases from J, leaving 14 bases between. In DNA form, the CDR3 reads TGTGCCAGCAGTGAATCCGGGCCGGAGGGCTACGAGCAGTACTTC. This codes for CASSESGPEGYEQYF.

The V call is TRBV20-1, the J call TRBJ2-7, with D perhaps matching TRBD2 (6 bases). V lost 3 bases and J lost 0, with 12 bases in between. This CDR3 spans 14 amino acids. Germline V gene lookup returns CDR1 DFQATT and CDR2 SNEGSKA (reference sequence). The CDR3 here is CSASHRGVSYEQYF. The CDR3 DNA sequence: TGCAGTGCTAGTCACCGCGGGGTCTCCTACGAGCAGTACTTC.

CDR3 loop: CASSLMTRGGETQYF. The CDR3 DNA sequence: TGTGCCAGCAGCTTAATGACTAGGGGAGGAGAGACCCAGTACTTC. This chain uses TRBV7-2 with TRBJ2-5; D might be TRBD2 (6 bases). The germline V gene has CDR1 SGHTA and CDR2 FQGNSA. V was shortened by 2 bases and J by 4 bases, with 14 bases between the two germline ends. The CDR3 extends over 15 amino acids. Looking up the rest from reference TRBV7-2 and TRBJ2-5 gives the full variable domain: GAGVSQSPSNKVTEKGKDVELRCDPISGHTALYWYRQSLGQGLEFLIYFQGNSAPDKSGLPSDRFSAERTGGSVSTLTIQRTQQEDSAVYLCASSLMTRGGETQYFGPGTRLLVL.

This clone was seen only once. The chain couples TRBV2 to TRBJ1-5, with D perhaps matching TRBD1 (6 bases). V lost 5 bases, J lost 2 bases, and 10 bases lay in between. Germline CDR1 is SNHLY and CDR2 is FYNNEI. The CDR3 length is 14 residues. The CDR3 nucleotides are TGTGCCAGCAGTACGGACAGCGGCAATCAGCCCCAGCATTTT. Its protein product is CASSTDSGNQPQHF.